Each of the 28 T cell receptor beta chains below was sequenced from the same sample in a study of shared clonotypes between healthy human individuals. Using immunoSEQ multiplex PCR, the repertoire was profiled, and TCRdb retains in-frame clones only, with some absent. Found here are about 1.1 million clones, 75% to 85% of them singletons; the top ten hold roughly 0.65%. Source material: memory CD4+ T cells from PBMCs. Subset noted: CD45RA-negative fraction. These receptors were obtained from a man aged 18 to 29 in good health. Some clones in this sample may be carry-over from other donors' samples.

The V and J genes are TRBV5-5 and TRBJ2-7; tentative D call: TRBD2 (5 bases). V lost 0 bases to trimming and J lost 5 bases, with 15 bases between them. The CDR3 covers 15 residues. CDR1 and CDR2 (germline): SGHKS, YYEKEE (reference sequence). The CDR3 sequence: CASSLAPGYSDEQYF. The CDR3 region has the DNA TGTGCCAGCAGCTTGGCCCCGGGGTATAGCGACGAGCAGTACTTC.

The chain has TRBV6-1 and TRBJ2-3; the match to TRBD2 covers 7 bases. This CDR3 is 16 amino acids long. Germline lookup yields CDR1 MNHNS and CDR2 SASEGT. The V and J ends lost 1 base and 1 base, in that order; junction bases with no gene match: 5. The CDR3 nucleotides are TGTGCCAGCAGTGAAGACGGGGAGGGAGGCACAGATACGCAGTATTTT. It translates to CASSEDGEGGTDTQYF.

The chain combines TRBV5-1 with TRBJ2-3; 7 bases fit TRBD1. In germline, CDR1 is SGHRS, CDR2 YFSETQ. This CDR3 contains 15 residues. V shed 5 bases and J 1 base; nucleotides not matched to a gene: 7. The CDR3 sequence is CASRPRQGGTDTQYF. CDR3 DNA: TGCGCCAGCAGACCGAGACAGGGTGGCACAGATACGCAGTATTTT. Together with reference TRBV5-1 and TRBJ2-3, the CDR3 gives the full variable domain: KAGVTQTPRYLIKTRGQQVTLSCSPISGHRSVSWYQQTPGQGLQFLFEYFSETQRNKGNFPGRFSGRQFSNSRSEMNVSTLELGDSALYLCASRPRQGGTDTQYFGPGTRLTVL.

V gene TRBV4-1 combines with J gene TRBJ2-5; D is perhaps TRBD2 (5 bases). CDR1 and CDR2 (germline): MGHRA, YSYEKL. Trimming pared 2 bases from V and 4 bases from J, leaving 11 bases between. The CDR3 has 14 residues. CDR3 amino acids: CASSQSSILETQYF. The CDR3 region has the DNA TGCGCCAGCAGCCAATCTAGCATCTTAGAGACCCAGTACTTC.

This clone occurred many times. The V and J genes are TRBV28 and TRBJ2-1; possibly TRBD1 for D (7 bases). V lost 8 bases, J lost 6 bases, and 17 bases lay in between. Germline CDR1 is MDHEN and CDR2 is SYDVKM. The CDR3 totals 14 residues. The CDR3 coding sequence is TGTGCCAGCGGCAGCGCTCAGGGGGGCAATGAGCAGTTCTTC. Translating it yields CASGSAQGGNEQFF.

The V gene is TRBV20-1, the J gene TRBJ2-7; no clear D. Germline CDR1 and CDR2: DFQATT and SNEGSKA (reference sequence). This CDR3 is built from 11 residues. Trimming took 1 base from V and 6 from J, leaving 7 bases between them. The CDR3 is CSARASGEQYF. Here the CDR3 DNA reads TGCAGTGCTAGAGCCAGTGGCGAGCAGTACTTC.

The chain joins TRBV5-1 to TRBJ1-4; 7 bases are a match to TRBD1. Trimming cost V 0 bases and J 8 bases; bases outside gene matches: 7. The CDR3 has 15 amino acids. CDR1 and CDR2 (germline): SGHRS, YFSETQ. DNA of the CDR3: TGCGCCAGCAGCTTGGGGGGACAGACGGCGGAAAAACTGTTTTTT. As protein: CASSLGGQTAEKLFF.

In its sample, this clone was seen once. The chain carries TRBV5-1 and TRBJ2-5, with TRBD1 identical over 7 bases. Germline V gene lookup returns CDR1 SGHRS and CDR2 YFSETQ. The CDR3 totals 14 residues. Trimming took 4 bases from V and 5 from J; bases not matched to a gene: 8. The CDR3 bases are TGCGCCAGCAGCCCAGGACAGGTTGGCGAGACCCAGTACTTC. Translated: CASSPGQVGETQYF. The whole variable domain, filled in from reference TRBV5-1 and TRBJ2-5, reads KAGVTQTPRYLIKTRGQQVTLSCSPISGHRSVSWYQQTPGQGLQFLFEYFSETQRNKGNFPGRFSGRQFSNSRSEMNVSTLELGDSALYLCASSPGQVGETQYFGPGTRLLVL.

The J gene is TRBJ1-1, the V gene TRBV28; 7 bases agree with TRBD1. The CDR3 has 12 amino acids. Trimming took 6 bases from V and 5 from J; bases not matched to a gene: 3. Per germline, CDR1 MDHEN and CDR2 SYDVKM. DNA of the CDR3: TGTGCCAGCAGCAGGGGGATGACTGAAGCTTTCTTT. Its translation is CASSRGMTEAFF. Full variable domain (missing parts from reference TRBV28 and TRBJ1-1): DVKVTQSSRYLVKRTGEKVFLECVQDMDHENMFWYRQDPGLGLRLIYFSYDVKMKEKGDIPEGYSVSREKKERFSLILESASTNQTSMYLCASSRGMTEAFFGQGTRLTVV.

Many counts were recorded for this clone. CDR3 DNA: TGTGCCAGCAGTCAACGGGGGGGCTCTGGAAACACCATATATTTT. Amino acid sequence: CASSQRGGSGNTIYF. The J gene is TRBJ1-3, the V gene TRBV27; maybe TRBD1 (5 bases). The CDR3 covers 15 residues. Germline assignment: CDR1 MNHEY and CDR2 SMNVEV (reference sequence). Trimming took 5 bases from V and 0 from J, leaving 11 bases between them.

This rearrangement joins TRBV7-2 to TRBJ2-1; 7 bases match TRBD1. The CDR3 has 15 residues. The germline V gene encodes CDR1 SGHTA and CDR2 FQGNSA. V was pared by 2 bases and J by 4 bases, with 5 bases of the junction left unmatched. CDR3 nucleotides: TGTGCCAGCAGCTTAATGCCAGGGGGATACAATGAGCAGTTCTTC. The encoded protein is CASSLMPGGYNEQFF.

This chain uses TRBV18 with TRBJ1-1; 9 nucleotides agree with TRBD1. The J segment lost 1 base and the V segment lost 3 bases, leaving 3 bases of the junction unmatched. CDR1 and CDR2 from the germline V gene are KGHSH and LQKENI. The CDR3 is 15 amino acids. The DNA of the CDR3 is TGTGCCAGCTCACCTAAGGACAGGGGGAACACTGAAGCTTTCTTT. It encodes CASSPKDRGNTEAFF.

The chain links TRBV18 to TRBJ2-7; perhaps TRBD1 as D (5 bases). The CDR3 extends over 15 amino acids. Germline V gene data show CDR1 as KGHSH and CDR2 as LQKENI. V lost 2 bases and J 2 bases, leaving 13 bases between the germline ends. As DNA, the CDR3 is TGTGCCAGCTCACCAGGAATAGGGGCGGCCTACGAGCAGTACTTC. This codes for CASSPGIGAAYEQYF.

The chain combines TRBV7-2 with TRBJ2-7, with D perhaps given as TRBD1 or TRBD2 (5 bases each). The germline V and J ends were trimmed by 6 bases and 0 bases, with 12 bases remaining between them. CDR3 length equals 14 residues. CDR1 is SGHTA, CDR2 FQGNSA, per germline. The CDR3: CASRLGTASYEQYF. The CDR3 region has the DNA TGTGCCAGCAGACTCGGGACGGCCTCCTACGAGCAGTACTTC.

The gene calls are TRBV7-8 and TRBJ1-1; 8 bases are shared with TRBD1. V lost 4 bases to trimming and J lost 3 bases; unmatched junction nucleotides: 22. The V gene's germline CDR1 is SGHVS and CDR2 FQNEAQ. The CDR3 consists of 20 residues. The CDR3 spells CASSSENNKDRDLWDTEAFF. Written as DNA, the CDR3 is TGTGCCAGCAGCTCAGAAAACAACAAGGACAGGGACTTATGGGACACTGAAGCTTTCTTT.

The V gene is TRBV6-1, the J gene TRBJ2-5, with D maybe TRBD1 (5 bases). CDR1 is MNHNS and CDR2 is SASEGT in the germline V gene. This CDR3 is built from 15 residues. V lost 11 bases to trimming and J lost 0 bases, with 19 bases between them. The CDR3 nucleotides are TGTGCCGTCCCGCGAACAGGAACGAACCAAGAGACCCAGTACTTC. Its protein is CAVPRTGTNQETQYF.

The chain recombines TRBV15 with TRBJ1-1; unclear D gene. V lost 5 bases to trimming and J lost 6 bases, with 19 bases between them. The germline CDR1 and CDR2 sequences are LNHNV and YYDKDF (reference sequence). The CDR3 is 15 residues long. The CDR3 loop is CATSGYPGRKAEAFF. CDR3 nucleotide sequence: TGTGCCACCAGCGGGTACCCCGGGAGAAAGGCTGAAGCTTTCTTT.

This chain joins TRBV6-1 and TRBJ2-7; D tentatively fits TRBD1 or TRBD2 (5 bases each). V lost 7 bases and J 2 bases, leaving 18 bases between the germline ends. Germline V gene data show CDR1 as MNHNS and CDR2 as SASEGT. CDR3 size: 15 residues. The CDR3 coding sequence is TGTGCCAGCAAGCTGTCCCGGGACCCTACCTACGAGCAGTACTTC. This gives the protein CASKLSRDPTYEQYF.

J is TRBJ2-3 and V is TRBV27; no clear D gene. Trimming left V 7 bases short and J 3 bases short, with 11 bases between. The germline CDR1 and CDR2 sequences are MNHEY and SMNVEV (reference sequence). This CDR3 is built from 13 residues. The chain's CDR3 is CASTIVGTDTQYF. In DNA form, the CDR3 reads TGTGCCAGCACCATAGTGGGGACAGATACGCAGTATTTT.

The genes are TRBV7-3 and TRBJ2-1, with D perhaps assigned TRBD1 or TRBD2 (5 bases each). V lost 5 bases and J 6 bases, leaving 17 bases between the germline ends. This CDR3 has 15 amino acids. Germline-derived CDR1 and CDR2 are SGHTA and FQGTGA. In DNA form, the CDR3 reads TGTGCCAGCAGCCTAGGACTTATGGGGACCAATGAGCAGTTCTTC. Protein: CASSLGLMGTNEQFF.

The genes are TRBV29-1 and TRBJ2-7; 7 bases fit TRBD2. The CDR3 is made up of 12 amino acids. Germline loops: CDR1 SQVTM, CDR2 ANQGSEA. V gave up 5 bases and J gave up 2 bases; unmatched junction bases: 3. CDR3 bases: TGCAGCGTTACAGGACTAGCCTACGAGCAGTACTTC. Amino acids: CSVTGLAYEQYF.

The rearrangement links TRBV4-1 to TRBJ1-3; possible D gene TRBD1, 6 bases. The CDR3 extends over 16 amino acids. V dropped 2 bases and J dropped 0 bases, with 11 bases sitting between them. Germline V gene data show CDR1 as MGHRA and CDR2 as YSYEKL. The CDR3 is CASSQTDSISGNTIYF. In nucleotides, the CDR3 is TGCGCCAGCAGCCAAACGGACAGTATCTCTGGAAACACCATATATTTT.

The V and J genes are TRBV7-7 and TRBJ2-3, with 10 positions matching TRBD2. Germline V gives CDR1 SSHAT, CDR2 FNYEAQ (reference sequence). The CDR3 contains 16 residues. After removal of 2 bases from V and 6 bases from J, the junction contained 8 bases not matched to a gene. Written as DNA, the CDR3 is TGTGCCAGCAGCTTACTAGCGGGAGATGTGTCCGATACGCAGTATTTT. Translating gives CASSLLAGDVSDTQYF. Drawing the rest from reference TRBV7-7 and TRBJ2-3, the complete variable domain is GAGVSQSPRYKVTKRGQDVTLRCDPISSHATLYWYQQALGQGPEFLTYFNYEAQPDKSGLPSDRFSAERPEGSISTLTIQRTEQRDSAMYRCASSLLAGDVSDTQYFGPGTRLTVL.

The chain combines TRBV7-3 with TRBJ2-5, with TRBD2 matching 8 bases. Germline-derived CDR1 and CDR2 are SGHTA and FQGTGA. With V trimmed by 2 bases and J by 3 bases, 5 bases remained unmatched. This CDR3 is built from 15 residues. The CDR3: CASSLQGREEETQYF. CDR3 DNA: TGTGCCAGCAGCTTACAGGGGCGGGAGGAAGAGACCCAGTACTTC. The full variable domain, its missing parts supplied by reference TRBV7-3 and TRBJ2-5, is GAGVSQTPSNKVTEKGKYVELRCDPISGHTALYWYRQSLGQGPEFLIYFQGTGAADDSGLPNDRFFAVRPEGSVSTLKIQRTERGDSAVYLCASSLQGREEETQYFGPGTRLLVL.

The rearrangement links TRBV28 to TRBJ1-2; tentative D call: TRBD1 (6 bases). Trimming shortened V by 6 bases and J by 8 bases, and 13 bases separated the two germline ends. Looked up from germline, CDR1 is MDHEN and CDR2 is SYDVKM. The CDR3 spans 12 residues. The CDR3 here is CASRLTGKGYTF. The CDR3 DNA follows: TGTGCCAGCAGGCTGACAGGAAAGGGCTACACCTTC.

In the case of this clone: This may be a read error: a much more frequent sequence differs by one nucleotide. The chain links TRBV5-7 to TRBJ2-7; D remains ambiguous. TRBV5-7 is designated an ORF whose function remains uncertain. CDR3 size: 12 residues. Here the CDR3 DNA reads TGTGCCAGCAGCTTAGAACACTACGGGCAGTACTTC. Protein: CASSLEHYGQYF.

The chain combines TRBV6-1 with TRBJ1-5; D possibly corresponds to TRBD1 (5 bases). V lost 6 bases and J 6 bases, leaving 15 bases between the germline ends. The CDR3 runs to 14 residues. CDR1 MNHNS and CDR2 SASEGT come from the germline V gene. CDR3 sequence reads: CASSERGTGQPQHF. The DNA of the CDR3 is TGTGCCAGCAGCGAAAGGGGAACCGGTCAGCCCCAGCATTTT.

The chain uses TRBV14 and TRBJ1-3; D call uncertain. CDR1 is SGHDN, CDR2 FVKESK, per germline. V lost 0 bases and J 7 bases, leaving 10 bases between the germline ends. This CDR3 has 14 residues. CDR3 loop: CASSQDRVTNTIYF. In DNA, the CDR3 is TGTGCCAGCAGCCAAGATCGAGTAACCAACACCATATATTTT.